This T cell receptor (beta chain) was sequenced during a study of T cells in localized non-small cell lung cancer. Points from the study as a whole: There was an association of higher blood T cell density with longer overall survival. Measurement of T cell clonality placed uninvolved adjacent lung highest, above the level in tumor. Median detection of top 100 tumor clones in adjacent lung was approximately 50 clones.

Libraries were prepared by immunoSEQ multiplex PCR; TCRdb keeps only in-frame clonotypes and omits some of them. This table holds more than 45,000 clones, over 70% found once. Regarding this clone: Its matching antigen is unknown.

Per the germline V gene, CDR1 is MNHNS and CDR2 is SASEGT. The CDR3 is made up of 16 amino acids. The ends lost 2 bases at V and 5 bases at J; junction bases unmatched: 8. This clonotype originated in a man aged 35 to 70 with stage III lung adenocarcinoma. Sequencing was performed on peripheral blood mononuclear cells, taken before any cancer treatment. The chain uses TRBV6-1 and TRBJ2-5; TRBD2 matches at 10 bases. The CDR3 region has the DNA TGTGCCAGCAGTGAATTGGCTAGCGGGAGTCGGGAGACCCAGTACTTC. This sequence encodes CASSELASGSRETQYF.